The rows below give T cell receptor beta chains drawn from one sample of a study of T cell repertoires in cytomegalovirus infection. In TCRdb, the reads were re-called with MiXCR into one record per CDR3 protein. The sample consists of 200,000 to 300,000 distinct CDR3 sequences, approximately 7% of them appearing once. The sample comprised PBMCs. The receptors were gathered from a human donor in good health (CMV status not recorded). Some clones in this sample may be carry-over from other donors' samples. CDR3s include the opening cysteine and the closing phenylalanine or tryptophan. The D gene is left open where the match is weak. Size is stated for part of the rows, as once, few or many counts, or as a class when the clone is expanded.

V gene	clone size	J gene	D gene	CDR3 protein	CDR3 DNA
TRBV7-2	many	TRBJ1-1	TRBD1	CASSTQPGGDGEAFF	TGTGCCAGCAGCACCCAACCAGGGGGCGATGGTGAAGCTTTCTTT
TRBV4-3	few	TRBJ1-2	NA	CASSPGDGRSSGYTF	TGCGCCAGCAGCCCAGGGGACGGCCGTTCGAGTGGCTACACCTTC
TRBV19	many	TRBJ1-5	NA	CATSRDINQPQHF	TGTGCCACAAGCCGGGACATCAATCAGCCCCAGCATTTT
TRBV29-1	many	TRBJ2-5	NA	CSVETGVETQYF	TGCAGCGTTGAAACCGGGGTGGAGACCCAGTACTTC
TRBV13	few	TRBJ1-1	NA	CASSPLGGTFTEAFF	TGTGCCAGCAGCCCCTTAGGGGGGACATTCACTGAAGCTTTCTTT
TRBV28	NA	TRBJ2-2	NA	CASSLGGDRNTGELFF	TGTGCCAGCAGCCTAGGGGGGGACAGGAACACCGGGGAGCTGTTTTTT
TRBV7-6	many	TRBJ2-1	NA	CASSRGGPNEQFF	TGTGCCAGCAGCCGCGGGGGCCCCAATGAGCAGTTCTTC
TRBV20-1	NA	TRBJ1-1	NA	CSARTGQVNTGAFF	TGCAGTGCTAGAACGGGGCAGGTAAACACTGGAGCTTTCTTT
TRBV28	many	TRBJ2-5	TRBD2	CASSPGSGASGKTQYF	TGTGCCAGCAGTCCCGGGTCCGGGGCTAGCGGTAAGACCCAGTACTTC
TRBV6-2/TRBV6-3	many	TRBJ2-3	TRBD1	CATGTGGTDTQYF	TGTGCCACCGGGACAGGGGGCACAGATACGCAGTATTTT
TRBV4-3	NA	TRBJ2-1	NA	CASSPRLPGEQFF	TGCGCCAGCAGCCCCAGGTTGCCTGGTGAGCAGTTCTTC
TRBV7-2	many	TRBJ2-2	TRBD2	CASSHMSGGNTGELFF	TGTGCCAGCAGCCATATGAGCGGGGGAAACACCGGGGAGCTGTTTTTT
TRBV7-2	many	TRBJ2-3	NA	CASSLVSGTSDTQYF	TGTGCCAGCAGCTTAGTGTCAGGCACATCAGATACGCAGTATTTT
TRBV7-9	many	TRBJ1-1	NA	CASSQGFGGGNTEAFF	TGTGCCAGCAGCCAAGGCTTCGGGGGCGGGAACACTGAAGCTTTCTTT
TRBV5-5	many	TRBJ1-2	NA	CASSLGRRTASLDGYTF	TGTGCCAGCAGCTTGGGTAGACGGACTGCCTCCCTAGATGGCTACACCTTC
TRBV28	many	TRBJ2-5	TRBD1	CASSLPVVQGIETQYF	TGTGCCAGCAGTCTTCCCGTGGTACAGGGGATAGAGACCCAGTACTTC
TRBV12-3/TRBV12-4	many	TRBJ1-5	TRBD1	CASSPILDRGDQPQHF	TGTGCCAGCAGTCCTATCCTGGACAGGGGGGATCAGCCCCAGCATTTT
TRBV28	many	TRBJ1-2	NA	CAASQGNAVGDGYTF	TGTGCCGCCAGCCAGGGAAATGCGGTAGGGGATGGCTACACCTTC
TRBV6-2/TRBV6-3	many	TRBJ2-1	NA	CASSYPQEGASSYNEQFF	TGTGCCAGCAGTTACCCCCAGGAGGGCGCCAGCTCCTACAATGAGCAGTTCTTC
TRBV28	many	TRBJ1-5	TRBD1	CASSVQGAGQPQHF	TGTGCCAGCAGTGTACAGGGGGCAGGTCAGCCCCAGCATTTT
TRBV6-6	many	TRBJ2-2	NA	CASSYSNTDTGELFF	TGTGCCAGCAGTTACTCGAACACAGACACCGGGGAGCTGTTTTTT
TRBV6-2/TRBV6-3	many	TRBJ2-1	TRBD1	CASSPGTVYYEQFF	TGTGCCAGCAGCCCCGGGACAGTTTATTATGAGCAGTTCTTC
TRBV2	NA	TRBJ2-1	NA	CASSEVAGRAYNEQFF	TGTGCCAGCAGTGAAGTGGCAGGAAGGGCCTACAATGAGCAGTTCTTC
TRBV20-1	many	TRBJ1-5	NA	CSARDGNSNQPQHF	TGCAGTGCTAGAGATGGCAATAGCAATCAGCCCCAGCATTTT
TRBV7-8	many	TRBJ2-2	TRBD2	CASSLELAGAANTGELFF	TGTGCCAGCAGCTTAGAGCTAGCGGGGGCCGCGAACACCGGGGAGCTGTTTTTT
TRBV7-9	many	TRBJ2-3	NA	CASSLPLPDTQYF	TGTGCCAGCAGTCTCCCCTTACCAGATACGCAGTATTTT
TRBV20-1	few	TRBJ1-5	TRBD1	CSAPDRASNQPQHF	TGCAGTGCTCCGGACAGGGCGAGCAATCAGCCCCAGCATTTT
TRBV6-2/TRBV6-3	few	TRBJ2-4	NA	CASKSPAAAGTIQYF	TGTGCCAGCAAATCACCTGCGGCCGCAGGAACCATCCAGTACTTC
TRBV7-3	many	TRBJ2-7	TRBD1	CASSLDRGYEQYF	TGTGCCAGCAGCTTAGACAGGGGCTACGAGCAGTACTTC
TRBV3-1	many	TRBJ1-1	NA	CASSQQQDLEAFF	TGTGCCAGCAGCCAACAACAGGACCTTGAAGCTTTCTTT
TRBV20-1	many	TRBJ1-5	NA	CSASMGPWGNQPQHF	TGCAGTGCTAGTATGGGACCCTGGGGCAATCAGCCCCAGCATTTT
TRBV12-3/TRBV12-4	many	TRBJ2-2	NA	CASSLVGGPGELFF	TGTGCCAGCAGTTTAGTAGGGGGACCCGGGGAGCTGTTTTTT
TRBV19	many	TRBJ1-5	NA	CASSTQGPPQHF	TGTGCCAGTAGTACTCAGGGGCCGCCCCAGCATTTT
TRBV7-3	many	TRBJ1-1	NA	CASSFERGTEAFF	TGTGCCAGCAGCTTTGAGAGGGGCACGGAAGCTTTCTTT
TRBV4-2	many	TRBJ1-2	TRBD1	CASSYLDRGAGGYTF	TGTGCCAGCAGCTACCTAGACAGGGGGGCAGGTGGCTACACCTTC
TRBV7-2	many	TRBJ1-6	NA	CASSLEEARNSPLHF	TGTGCCAGCAGCTTAGAGGAAGCTAGGAATTCACCCCTCCACTTT
TRBV6-2/TRBV6-3	NA	TRBJ1-1	NA	CASSPLTAEAFF	TGTGCCAGCAGTCCTCTGACAGCCGAAGCTTTCTTT
TRBV6-2/TRBV6-3	many	TRBJ2-5	TRBD2	CASSYAGDETQYF	TGTGCCAGCAGTTACGCGGGGGACGAGACCCAGTACTTC
TRBV29-1	NA	TRBJ1-2	NA	CSVGMTGGGYTF	TGCAGCGTTGGAATGACCGGTGGAGGCTACACCTTC
TRBV25-1	many	TRBJ2-5	TRBD2	CASSDPGRGEETQYF	TGTGCCAGCTCCGACCCGGGGCGGGGGGAAGAGACCCAGTACTTC